The next 15 T cell receptor beta chains were all read from a single sample in a study of cytomegalovirus exposure and HLA in healthy donors. The PCR had 60 Vbeta and 13 Jbeta primers. Using immunoSEQ multiplex PCR, the repertoire was profiled, and TCRdb retains in-frame clones only, with some absent. This table has about 150,000 clones, roughly three quarters appearing once. Sample: PBMCs. The source is a woman in her forties or fifties in good health and CMV-seropositive.

The V gene is TRBV6-5, the J gene TRBJ1-5, with D maybe TRBD1 (6 bases). The CDR3 extends over 15 amino acids. V lost 8 bases and J 0 bases, leaving 14 bases between the germline ends. CDR1 and CDR2 from the germline V gene are MNHEY and SVGAGI. The CDR3 loop reads CASGTRTASNQPQHF. Written as DNA, the CDR3 is TGTGCCAGCGGGACGAGGACAGCTAGCAATCAGCCCCAGCATTTT.

The CDR3 region is CASSVFRDRDEQYF. CDR3 sequence (DNA): TGTGCCAGCAGTGTCTTCCGGGACAGGGATGAGCAGTACTTC. The chain couples TRBV6-1 to TRBJ2-7; 9 nucleotides align to TRBD1. The junction had 8 bases not matched to a gene; V was cut back by 4 bases and J by 7 bases. The CDR3 covers 14 residues. In germline, CDR1 is MNHNS, CDR2 SASEGT.

Regarding this clone: Germline is not matched at one junction end, which may reflect a read error. V and J are TRBV29-1 and TRBJ2-1; 8 nucleotides agree with TRBD2. The CDR3 totals 16 residues. Per germline, CDR1 SQVTM and CDR2 ANQGSEA. CDR3 protein: CSVGTGGRELVNGQFF. The CDR3 bases are TGCAGCGTTGGAACGGGGGGGCGGGAGTTAGTCAATGGGCAGTTCTTC.

The table lists this clone with a few counts. This sequence joins TRBV2 and TRBJ1-1; D is perhaps TRBD1 (6 bases). Looked up from germline, CDR1 is SNHLY and CDR2 is FYNNEI. V lost 4 bases and J 5 bases, leaving 14 bases between the germline ends. This CDR3 has 14 amino acids. CDR3 DNA sequence: TGTGCCAGCAGTGCTAGGGGGGGAAGGACTGAAGCTTTCTTT. Translation gives CASSARGGRTEAFF. Filled out from reference TRBV2 and TRBJ1-1, the complete variable domain reads EPEVTQTPSHQVTQMGQEVILRCVPISNHLYFYWYRQILGQKVEFLVSFYNNEISEKSEIFDDQFSVERPDGSNFTLKIRSTKLEDSAMYFCASSARGGRTEAFFGQGTRLTVV.

The V gene is TRBV4-3, the J gene TRBJ2-1; D perhaps matches TRBD2 (6 bases). V was trimmed by 1 base and J by 2 bases, leaving 9 bases between them. In germline, CDR1 is LGHNA, CDR2 YSLEER. The CDR3 is 15 residues long. The CDR3 DNA follows: TGCGCCAGCAGCCAAGTGGGGGGAACCTACAATGAGCAGTTCTTC. It encodes CASSQVGGTYNEQFF.

Of note for this clone: The sample contains more than one DNA sequence encoding this CDR3. This chain joins TRBV7-2 and TRBJ2-5; tentative D call: TRBD2 (6 bases). The V and J ends lost 5 bases and 5 bases respectively, with 6 bases between them. Looked up from germline, CDR1 is SGHTA and CDR2 is FQGNSA. The CDR3 contains 11 residues. The CDR3 region is CASSREETQYF. Written as DNA, the CDR3 is TGTGCCAGCAGCCGGGAGGAGACCCAGTACTTC. The full variable domain, completed using reference TRBV7-2 and TRBJ2-5, is GAGVSQSPSNKVTEKGKDVELRCDPISGHTALYWYRQSLGQGLEFLIYFQGNSAPDKSGLPSDRFSAERTGGSVSTLTIQRTQQEDSAVYLCASSREETQYFGPGTRLLVL.

The chain uses TRBV4-2 and TRBJ2-3; weak D call: TRBD1 (6 bases). The CDR3 sequence is 17 residues long. V shed 0 bases and J shed 5 bases, with 18 bases lying between them. Germline CDR1 and CDR2: LGHNA and YNFKEQ. The CDR3 DNA reads as TGTGCCAGCAGCCAAGATTACCGAGGGGGTCGGGGAGATACGCAGTATTTT. It specifies CASSQDYRGGRGDTQYF.

The chain recombines TRBV9 with TRBJ2-7; TRBD1 agrees at 8 bases. Germline V lookup: CDR1 SGDLS, CDR2 YYNGEE. V trimming: 8 bases; J trimming: 5 bases; junction bases outside the gene matches: 9. The CDR3 contains 13 residues. The CDR3 DNA reads as TGTGCCAGTGACAGGACAGGGTTGGACGAGCAGTACTTC. Protein: CASDRTGLDEQYF.

The chain links TRBV11-3 to TRBJ1-6; D not resolved. The V end was cut by 2 bases, the J end by 14 bases, with 7 bases between. The CDR3 has 11 residues. Germline CDR1 is SGHNT and CDR2 is YENEEA. The CDR3 DNA reads as TGTGCCAGCAGCTTAAGAGATGCCCTCCACTTT. This sequence encodes CASSLRDALHF.

This rearrangement joins TRBV27 to TRBJ1-6; D may be TRBD1 (6 bases). Looked up from germline, CDR1 is MNHEY and CDR2 is SMNVEV (reference sequence). This CDR3 comprises 15 residues. V was clipped by 3 bases and J by 6 bases, with 12 bases between them. Here the CDR3 reads CASSLFRGSNSPLHF. The CDR3 DNA sequence: TGTGCCAGCAGTTTGTTCAGGGGTTCTAATTCACCCCTCCACTTT.

The chain links TRBV15 to TRBJ2-5; 16 positions match TRBD2. With 0 bases clipped from V and 5 bases from J, the junction kept 6 bases outside the gene matches. CDR1 is LNHNV, CDR2 YYDKDF, per germline (reference sequence). The CDR3 extends over 18 amino acids. The CDR3 DNA reads TGTGCCACCAGCAGAGATCGAGGGACTAGCGGGAGGGTTGAGACCCAGTACTTC. Translated, it gives CATSRDRGTSGRVETQYF.

The rearrangement joins TRBV5-1 to TRBJ2-2; no clear D gene. The germline V gene encodes CDR1 SGHRS and CDR2 YFSETQ. V was pared by 2 bases and J by 1 base, with 9 bases between. The CDR3 loop spans 15 amino acids. The CDR3 DNA is TGCGCCAGCAGCTTTTTACAGCTGAACACCGGGGAGCTGTTTTTT. Protein: CASSFLQLNTGELFF.

The rearrangement links TRBV27 to TRBJ1-1, with D perhaps TRBD1 (5 bases). Per the germline V gene, CDR1 is MNHEY and CDR2 is SMNVEV (reference sequence). V shed 4 bases and J shed 4 bases, with 19 bases lying between them. The CDR3 totals 16 residues. The CDR3 coding sequence is TGTGCCAGCAGTTCCCCGCACGGGGGGTTGCGCACTGAAGCTTTCTTT. Protein product: CASSSPHGGLRTEAFF.

The chain recombines TRBV19 with TRBJ2-1; TRBD2 aligns across 9 bases. The ends lost 0 bases at V and 6 bases at J; junction bases unmatched: 15. The germline V gene has CDR1 LNHDA and CDR2 SQIVND (reference sequence). The CDR3 totals 19 residues. CDR3 in DNA: TGTGCCAGTAGTATAGATAGAGGCCTAGCGGGGTCCAAAATCAATGAGCAGTTCTTC. Its protein product is CASSIDRGLAGSKINEQFF.

The CDR3 region has the DNA TGTGCCAGCAGCTTAGCGCCGGGGGTTACCGGGGAGCTGTTTTTT. Its protein product is CASSLAPGVTGELFF. The genes are TRBV7-6 and TRBJ2-2, with D possibly being TRBD2 (6 bases). The V end was cut by 0 bases, the J end by 5 bases, with 10 bases between. CDR1 and CDR2 from the germline V gene are SGHVS and FNYEAQ. The CDR3 has 15 amino acids.